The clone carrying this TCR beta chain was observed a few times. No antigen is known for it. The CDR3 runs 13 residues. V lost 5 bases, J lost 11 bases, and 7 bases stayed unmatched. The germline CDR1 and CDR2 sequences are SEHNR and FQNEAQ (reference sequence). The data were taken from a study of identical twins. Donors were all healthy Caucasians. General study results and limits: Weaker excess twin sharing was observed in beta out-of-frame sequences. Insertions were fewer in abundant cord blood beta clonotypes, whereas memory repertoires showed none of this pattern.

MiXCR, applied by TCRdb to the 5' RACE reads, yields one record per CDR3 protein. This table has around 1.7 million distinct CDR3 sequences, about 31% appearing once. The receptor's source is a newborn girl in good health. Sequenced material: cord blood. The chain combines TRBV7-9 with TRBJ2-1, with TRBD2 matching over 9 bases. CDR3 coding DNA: TGTGCCAGCAGCCCGACTCCTAGCGGGAAGCAGTTCTTC. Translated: CASSPTPSGKQFF.